What follows is one TCR beta chain and its context. This record belongs to a study of blood T cell repertoires in COVID-19. Authors' methods: Amplified reference gene primers provided the basis for estimating nucleated cell counts. Generated by immunoSEQ multiplex PCR, the TCRdb table keeps only in-frame clones and is missing some. Clonal size and the V and J genes are those of that table, whereas D and trimming came from the DNA. The table shows roughly 200,000 clones, with 75% to 90% occurring only once. The germline gives CDR1 SGHRS, CDR2 YFSETQ. The CDR3 has 12 residues. Germline trimming cut 5 bases from V and 10 bases from J; bases unmatched to any gene: 8.

The V gene is TRBV5-1, the J gene TRBJ1-2; 7 bases match TRBD1. This receptor was taken from an older woman with acute or convalescent COVID-19. The sample taken for sequencing was peripheral blood. The chain's CDR3 is CASREPTGSYTF. In DNA, the CDR3 is TGCGCCAGCAGGGAACCGACAGGGTCCTACACCTTC.